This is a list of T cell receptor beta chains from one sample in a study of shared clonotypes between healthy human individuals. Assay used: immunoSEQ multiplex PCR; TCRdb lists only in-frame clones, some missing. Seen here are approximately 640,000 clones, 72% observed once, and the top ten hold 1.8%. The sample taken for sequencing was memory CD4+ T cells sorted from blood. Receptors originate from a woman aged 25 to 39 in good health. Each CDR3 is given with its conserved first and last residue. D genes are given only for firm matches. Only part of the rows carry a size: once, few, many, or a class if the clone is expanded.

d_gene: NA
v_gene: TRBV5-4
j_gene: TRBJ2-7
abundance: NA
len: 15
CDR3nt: TGTGCCAGCAGCTGGCGTGGGGCCAGAGCCTACGAGCAGTACTTC
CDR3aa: CASSWRGARAYEQYF

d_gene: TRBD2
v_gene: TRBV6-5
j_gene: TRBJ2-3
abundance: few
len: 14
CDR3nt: TGTGCCAGCAGCCCGGGACTAGCGGGAAATACGCAGTATTTT
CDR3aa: CASSPGLAGNTQYF

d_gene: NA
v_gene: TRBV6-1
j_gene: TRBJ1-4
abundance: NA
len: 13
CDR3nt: TGTGCCAGCGTGCGGGCAACTAATGAAAAACTGTTTTTT
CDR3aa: CASVRATNEKLFF

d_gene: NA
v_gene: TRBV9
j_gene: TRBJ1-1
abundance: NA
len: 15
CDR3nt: TGTGCCAGCAGCGACCAATCGAGCTGGAACACTGAAGCTTTCTTT
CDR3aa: CASSDQSSWNTEAFF

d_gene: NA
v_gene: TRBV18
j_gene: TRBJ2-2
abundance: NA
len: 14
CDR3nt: TGTGCCAGCTCACCACTGACGCGGACCGGGGAGCTGTTTTTT
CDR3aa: CASSPLTRTGELFF

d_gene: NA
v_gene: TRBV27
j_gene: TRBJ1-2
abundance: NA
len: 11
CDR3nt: TGTGCCAGGCGACAGTACTATGGCTACACCTTC
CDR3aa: CARRQYYGYTF

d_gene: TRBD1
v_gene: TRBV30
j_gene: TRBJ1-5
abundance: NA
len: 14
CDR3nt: TGTGCCTGGAGTTCGGACAGGTTCAATCAGCCCCAGCATTTT
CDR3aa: CAWSSDRFNQPQHF

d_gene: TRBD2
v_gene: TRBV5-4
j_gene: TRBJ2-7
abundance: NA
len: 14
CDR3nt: TGTGCCAGCAGCTTCGGGGACTATAGGGGCGAGCAGTACTTC
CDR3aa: CASSFGDYRGEQYF

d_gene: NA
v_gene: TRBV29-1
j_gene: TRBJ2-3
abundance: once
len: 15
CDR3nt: TGCAGCGTTGGGGGGTCACAGAGTAGCACAGATACGCAGTATTTT
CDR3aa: CSVGGSQSSTDTQYF

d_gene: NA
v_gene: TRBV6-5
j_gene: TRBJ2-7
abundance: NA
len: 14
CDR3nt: TGTGCCACCAGACGGGGACATGAAACCTACGAGCAGTACTTC
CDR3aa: CATRRGHETYEQYF

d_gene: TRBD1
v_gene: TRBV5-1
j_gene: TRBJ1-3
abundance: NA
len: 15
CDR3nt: TGCGCCAGCAGCCCTAGGACAGGGTCTGGAAACACCATATATTTT
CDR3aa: CASSPRTGSGNTIYF

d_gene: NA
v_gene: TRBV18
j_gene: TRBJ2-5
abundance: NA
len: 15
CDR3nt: TGTGCCAGCTCACCACCGGGACGAAGGTGGGAGACCCAGTACTTC
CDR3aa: CASSPPGRRWETQYF

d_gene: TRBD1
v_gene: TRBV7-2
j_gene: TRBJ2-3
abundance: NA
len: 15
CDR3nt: TGTGCCAGCAGCTACGCGACAGGGGGTTTAGATACGCAGTATTTT
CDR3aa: CASSYATGGLDTQYF

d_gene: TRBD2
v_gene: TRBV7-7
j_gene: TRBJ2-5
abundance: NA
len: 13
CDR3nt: TGTGCCACCAGCAGAGTTCCTAGCGGGTCTCAATACTTC
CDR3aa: CATSRVPSGSQYF

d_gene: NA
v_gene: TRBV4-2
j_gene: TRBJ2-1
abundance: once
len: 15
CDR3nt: TGTGCCAGCAGCTTAGGCCGACGTCAGGGAAATGAGCAGTTCTTC
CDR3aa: CASSLGRRQGNEQFF

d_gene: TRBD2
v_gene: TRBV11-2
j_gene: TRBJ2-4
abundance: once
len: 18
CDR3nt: TGTGCCAGCAGCTTAAGGCTAGCGGGAGGGCGGGCCAAAAACATTCAGTACTTC
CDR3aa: CASSLRLAGGRAKNIQYF

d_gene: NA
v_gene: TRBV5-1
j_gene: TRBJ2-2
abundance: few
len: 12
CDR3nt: TGCGCCAGCAGCTACAACACCGGGGAGCTGTTTTTT
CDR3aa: CASSYNTGELFF

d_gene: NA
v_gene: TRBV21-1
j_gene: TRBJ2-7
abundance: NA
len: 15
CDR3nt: TGTGCCAGCAGCAAAGCGTTCGCCTTTACCTACGAGCAGTACTTC
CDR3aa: CASSKAFAFTYEQYF

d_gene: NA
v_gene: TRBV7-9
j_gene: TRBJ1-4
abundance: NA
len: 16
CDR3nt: TGTGCCAGCAGCTCCAACAGAGTTTCAACTAATGAAAAACTGTTTTTT
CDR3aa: CASSSNRVSTNEKLFF

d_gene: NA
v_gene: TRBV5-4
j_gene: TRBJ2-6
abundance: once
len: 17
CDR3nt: TGTGCCAGCAGTTCCGACTGGGGAGGCTTTGGGGCCAACGTCCTGACTTTC
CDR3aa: CASSSDWGGFGANVLTF

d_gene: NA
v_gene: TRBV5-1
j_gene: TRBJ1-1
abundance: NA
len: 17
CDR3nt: TGCGCCACGCCTCGGACAGCTAACCTAAGGGCGAACACTGAAGCTTTCTTT
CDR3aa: CATPRTANLRANTEAFF

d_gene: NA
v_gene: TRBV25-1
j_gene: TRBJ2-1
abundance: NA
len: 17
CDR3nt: TGTGCCAGCAGTGAAGAGGTAGAGGCCCACAATTTCCCGAAGCAGTTCTTC
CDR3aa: CASSEEVEAHNFPKQFF

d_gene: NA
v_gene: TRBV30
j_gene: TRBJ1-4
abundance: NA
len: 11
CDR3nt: TGTGCCTGGAGTTCGGGTGAAAAACTGTTTTTT
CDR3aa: CAWSSGEKLFF

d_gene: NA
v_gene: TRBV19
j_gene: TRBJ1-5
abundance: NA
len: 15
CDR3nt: TGTGCCAGTATCGGGCTGGGGGGGGGCAATCAGCCCCAGCATTTT
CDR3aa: CASIGLGGGNQPQHF

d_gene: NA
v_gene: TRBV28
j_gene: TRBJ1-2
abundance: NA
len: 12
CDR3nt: TGTGCCAGCAGTTTATTGAACTATGGCTACACCTTC
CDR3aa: CASSLLNYGYTF

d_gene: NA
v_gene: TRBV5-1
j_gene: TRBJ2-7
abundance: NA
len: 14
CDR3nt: TGCGCCAGCAGCCCCGGGACCGATGGACTCGAGCAGTACTTC
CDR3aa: CASSPGTDGLEQYF

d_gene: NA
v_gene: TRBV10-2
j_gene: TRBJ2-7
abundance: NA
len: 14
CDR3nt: TGCGCCAGCAGTGGTGTAGATCGACCCTACGAGCAGTACTTC
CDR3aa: CASSGVDRPYEQYF

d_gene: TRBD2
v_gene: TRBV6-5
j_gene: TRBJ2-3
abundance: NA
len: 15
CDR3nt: TGTGCCAGCCGAACTAGCGGGGAAGGTACAGATACGCAGTATTTT
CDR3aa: CASRTSGEGTDTQYF

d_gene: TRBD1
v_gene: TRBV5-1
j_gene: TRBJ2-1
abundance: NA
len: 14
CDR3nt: TGCGCCAGCAGACAGGGGGAATCCTACAATGAGCAGTTCTTC
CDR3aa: CASRQGESYNEQFF

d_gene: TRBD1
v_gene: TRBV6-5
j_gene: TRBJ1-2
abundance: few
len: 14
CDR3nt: TGTGCCAGCAGTTACGACAGGGCGGGAGATGGCTACACCTTC
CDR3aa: CASSYDRAGDGYTF

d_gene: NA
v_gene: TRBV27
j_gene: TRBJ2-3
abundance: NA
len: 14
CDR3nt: TGTGCCAGCAGTTTTTTGTTAGGCACAGATACGCAGTATTTT
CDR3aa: CASSFLLGTDTQYF

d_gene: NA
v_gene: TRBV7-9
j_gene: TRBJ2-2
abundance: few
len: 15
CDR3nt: TGTGCCAGCAGCCTCGGGCAGGGGAGCACCGGGGAGCTGTTTTTT
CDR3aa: CASSLGQGSTGELFF

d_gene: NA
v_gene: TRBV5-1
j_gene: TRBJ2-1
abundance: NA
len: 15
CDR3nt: TGCGCCAGCAGCCGAGACTACAACCTTTACAATGAGCAGTTCTTC
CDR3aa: CASSRDYNLYNEQFF

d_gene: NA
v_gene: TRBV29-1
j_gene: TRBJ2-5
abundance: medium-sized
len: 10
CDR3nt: TGCAGCGTTGGGGTGGAGGACCAGTACTTC
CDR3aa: CSVGVEDQYF

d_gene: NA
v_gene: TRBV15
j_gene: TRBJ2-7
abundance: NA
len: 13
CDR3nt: TGTGCCACCAGCAGAGATCGGGACTACGAGCAGTACTTC
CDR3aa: CATSRDRDYEQYF

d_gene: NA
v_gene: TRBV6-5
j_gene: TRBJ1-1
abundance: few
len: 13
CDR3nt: TGTGCCAGCAGATCACTTCAGGGGCCGAAAGCTTTCTTT
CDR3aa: CASRSLQGPKAFF

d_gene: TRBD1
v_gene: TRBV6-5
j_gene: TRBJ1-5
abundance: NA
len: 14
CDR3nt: TGTGCCAGCAGTCGGGAAGGGGGCGATCAGCCCCAGCATTTT
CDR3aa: CASSREGGDQPQHF

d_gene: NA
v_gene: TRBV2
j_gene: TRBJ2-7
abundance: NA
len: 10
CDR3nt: TGTGCCAGCAGTGACTACGAGCAGTACTTC
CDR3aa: CASSDYEQYF

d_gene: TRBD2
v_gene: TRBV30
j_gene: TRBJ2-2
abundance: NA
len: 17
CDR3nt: TGTGCCTGGAGTGTATGGCTAGCGGGAGTCGTAGGCGGGGAGCTGTTTTTT
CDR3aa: CAWSVWLAGVVGGELFF

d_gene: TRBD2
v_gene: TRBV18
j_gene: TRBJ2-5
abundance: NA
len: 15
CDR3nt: TGTGCCAGCTCACCACTAGCGGGAGGCCGAGAGACCCAGTACTTC
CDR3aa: CASSPLAGGRETQYF

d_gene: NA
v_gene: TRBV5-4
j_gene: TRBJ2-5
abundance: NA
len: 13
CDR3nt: TGTGCCAGCAGCTTTGTAGCACAAGAGACCCAGTACTTC
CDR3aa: CASSFVAQETQYF

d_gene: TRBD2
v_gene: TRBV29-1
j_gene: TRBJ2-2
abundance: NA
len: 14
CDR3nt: TGCAGCGTTCAGCGGGAGGCAAACACCGGGGAGCTGTTTTTT
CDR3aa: CSVQREANTGELFF

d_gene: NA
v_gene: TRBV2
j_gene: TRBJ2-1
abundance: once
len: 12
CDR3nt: TGTGCCAGCAGTGAAGGTGGAGGTGAGCAGTTCTTC
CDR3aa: CASSEGGGEQFF

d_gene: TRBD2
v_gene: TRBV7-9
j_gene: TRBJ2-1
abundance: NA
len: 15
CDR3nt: TGTGCCAGCTTCGAACTAGCGGGCGACTACAATGAGCAGTTCTTC
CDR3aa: CASFELAGDYNEQFF

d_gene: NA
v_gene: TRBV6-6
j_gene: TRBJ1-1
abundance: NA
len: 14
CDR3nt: TGTGCCAGCAGATACCGGGACATTACCCGGCGGGCTTTCTTT
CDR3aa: CASRYRDITRRAFF

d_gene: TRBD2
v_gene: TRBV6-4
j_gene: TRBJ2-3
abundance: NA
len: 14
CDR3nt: TGTGCCAGCAATCCGGGAGGGCCAACAGATACGCAGTATTTT
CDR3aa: CASNPGGPTDTQYF

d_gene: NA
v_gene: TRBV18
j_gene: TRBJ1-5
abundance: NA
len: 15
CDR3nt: TGTGCCAGCTCACCAGGGGTCAATAGCAATCAGCCCCAGCATTTT
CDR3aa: CASSPGVNSNQPQHF

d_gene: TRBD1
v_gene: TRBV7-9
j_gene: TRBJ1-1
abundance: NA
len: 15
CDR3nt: TGTGCCAGCTCTAAAGGGACAGGGCGGAACACTGAAGCTTTCTTT
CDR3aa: CASSKGTGRNTEAFF

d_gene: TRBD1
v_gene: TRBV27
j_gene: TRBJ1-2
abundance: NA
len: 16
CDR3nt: TGTGCCAGCAGTTTTAAGGGACAGGGGAATCGGTATGGCTACACCTTC
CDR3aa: CASSFKGQGNRYGYTF

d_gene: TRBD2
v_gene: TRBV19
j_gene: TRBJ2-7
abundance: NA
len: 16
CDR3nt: TGTGCCAGTAGTATTAGGGGACTAGCGGGAGGTGACGAGCAGTACTTC
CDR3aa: CASSIRGLAGGDEQYF

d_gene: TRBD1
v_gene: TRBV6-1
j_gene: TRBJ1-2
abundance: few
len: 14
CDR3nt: TGTGCCAGCATTCCGGGACAGGGGGACTATGGCTACACCTTC
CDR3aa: CASIPGQGDYGYTF

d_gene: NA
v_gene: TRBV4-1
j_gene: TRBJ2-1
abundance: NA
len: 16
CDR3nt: TGCGCCAGCAGCCAGGGCCTGCAGAGCTCCTACAATGAGCAGTTCTTC
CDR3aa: CASSQGLQSSYNEQFF

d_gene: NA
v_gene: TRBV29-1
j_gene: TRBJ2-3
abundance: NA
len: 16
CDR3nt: TGCAGCGTTGAAGGAGAGACAGTCTACGGCACAGATACGCAGTATTTT
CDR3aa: CSVEGETVYGTDTQYF

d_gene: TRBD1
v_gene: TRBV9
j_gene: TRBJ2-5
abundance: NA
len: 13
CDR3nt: TGTGCCAGCAGCGCGGGGACAGAAGAGACCCAGTACTTC
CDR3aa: CASSAGTEETQYF